The entry that follows covers one TCR beta chain sequence. This clone has just a few counts. The target of this receptor is not known. No base quality values were provided; no much bigger clone lies one nucleotide off. The sample is drawn from a study of long-term antiretroviral therapy in people with HIV (dated by TCRdb to 2021 to 2024). Study-wide context: The earliest samples were collected about a decade before the 2015 WHO recommendation for immediate ART, when ART was typically delayed until CD4 counts fell. Test extractions of a monoclonal T-cell line alongside a few dozen polyclonal samples showed no cross-contamination during QIAcube processing. Whether ART initiation and durable HIV suppression were associated with changes in peripheral blood TRB repertoire composition and diversity was tested in a retrospective serial study. A total of 150 to 200 cryopreserved PBMC samples came from a few dozen adults with confirmed HIV infection and were collected serially over a mean of around 6 years (range 1-12). Among the 30 to 35 participants with HIV, ten to twelve were female.

Study-wide findings and limitations: The repertoire was dominated across all time points by expanded TRB clones identified before ART initiation, although this dominance was seen to fluctuate and to decrease in many PLHIV after ART. The samples were dated from about 2004 to 2018, and the ART regimens that were used may be less effective than current ART regimens. Because pre-ART samples had limited cell numbers, unsorted PBMC were profiled rather than sorted CD4+ and CD8+ T cells. A significant increase in TRB diversity was found to be associated with ART initiation, although TRB diversity was observed to remain significantly below that of transplant donor controls even after long-term ART. Owing to limited PBMC availability, only the TCR beta chain was sequenced, without alpha chain pairing. Inferences about post-ART repertoire changes were limited because no data were available on ART adherence, viral resistance or therapy changes. Compared with controls, HIV repertoires had narrower CDR3 length ranges, and the network structure pointed to an antigen-experienced repertoire that shifted only slightly toward naive after ART.

The immunoSEQ hsTCRB v3.0 assay was used at survey level resolution to sequence the TRB variable region. The targeted TRB sequencing depth was 40,000-50,000 T-cell genomes per sample. An Illumina MiSeq with a v3 150-cycle kit was used to sequence the pooled TRB libraries. Regarding the original processing steps: Analysis of repertoires was carried out in R inside a reproducible Nextflow workflow spanning QC, data transformation and analysis. LymphoSeq2, an R package for AIRR-Seq data exploration, was used to implement custom analyses. After excluding a handful of samples that yielded fewer than 5000 total TRB sequences, some 190 HIV repertoires remained for analysis. Among the roughly 200 retained HIV repertoires, about 57 were collected before ART initiation and approximately 130 after ART initiation. Repertoires were downsampled to 5000 TRB nucleotide sequences, with summary statistics averaged over 100 downsampling iterations. The analysis kept only TRB sequences whose CDR3 regions were at least seven amino acids long. Diversity was assessed using a clonality score derived from Shannon entropy and using the Gini coefficient. In repertoire networks, the top 5000 CDR3 amino acid sequences were linked whenever an edit distance of one separated two sequences. For TRB CDR3 amino acid sequences, GLIPH2 was used to predict antigen specificity groups and MHC restriction. To flag known CMV, EBV, HIV or tissue antigen associations, CDR3 amino acid sequences were matched against VDJdb and McPAS-TCR. Pre-ART, post-ART and control groups were compared with Wilcoxon signed-rank tests and Holm-Bonferroni correction. TCRdb carries this immuneACCESS record with in-frame sequences only. Its versions omit some clonotypes, under half of them owing to an unresolved V gene in the studies checked, with the rest unexplained. V, J and clone size reflect that table, while D and trimming were determined from the DNA. The sample profile shows approximately 10,000 clones; 70% to 75% of them were found once. About 14% of the sample belongs to the ten largest clones.

To be included, a participant needed at least one PBMC sample from before ART initiation plus at least two post-ART samples. All participants with HIV were treated in the United States of America. Before DNA extraction, cryopreserved samples containing 1-10 million PBMC were thawed and washed. At the time of the earliest PBMC sample for each participant with HIV, ages ranged from about 23 to 60 years. Each participant contributed PBMC samples from 1-4 timepoints before ART initiation and 2-8 timepoints after ART initiation, with a median of 7 samples. For every participant, serial HIV viral load, CD4+ T-cell count, ART history and demographic data were obtained. A Qiagen kit on a QIAcube was used to extract genomic DNA from unsorted PBMC, with samples processed in batches of 12. From V the trimming removes 0 bases and from J it removes 0 bases, while the gene matches leave 4 bases of the junction unaccounted for. From the germline V gene (reference sequence), CDR1 is GTSNPN and CDR2 is SVGIG. The CDR3 measures 15 amino acids from cysteine to phenylalanine. Only the CDR3 DNA stays, 45 bases, in frame from base 1.

This TCR was sampled from a man aged 40-55 years with HIV. The receptor chain draws on TRBV30 and TRBJ1-2, with 7 central nucleotides matching TRBD1. The input for sequencing was unsorted PBMCs, taken roughly 3.4 years before starting antiretroviral therapy. The CDR3 in this case is CAWSVGQVSNYGYTF. The nucleotides are TGTGCCTGGAGTGTCGGACAGGTTTCTAACTATGGCTACACCTTC.